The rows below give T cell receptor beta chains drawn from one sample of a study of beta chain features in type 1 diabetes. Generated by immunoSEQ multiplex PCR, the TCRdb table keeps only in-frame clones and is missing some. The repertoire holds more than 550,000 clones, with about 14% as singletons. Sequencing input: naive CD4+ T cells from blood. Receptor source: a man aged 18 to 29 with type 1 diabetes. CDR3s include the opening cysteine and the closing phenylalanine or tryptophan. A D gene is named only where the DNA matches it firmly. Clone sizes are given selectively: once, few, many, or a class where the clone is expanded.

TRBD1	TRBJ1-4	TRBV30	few	CAWSRQGAEEKLFF	TGTGCCTGGAGTCGACAGGGGGCCGAGGAAAAACTGTTTTTT
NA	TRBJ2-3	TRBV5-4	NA	CASSLQVSELYF	TGTGCCAGCAGCTTACAGGTATCCGAGCTGTATTTT
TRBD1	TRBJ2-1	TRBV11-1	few	CASSRGTGPYNEQFF	TGTGCCAGCAGCCGCGGGACAGGCCCCTACAATGAGCAGTTCTTC
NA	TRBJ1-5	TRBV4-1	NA	CASSQEPGRTSNQPQHF	TGCGCCAGCAGCCAGGAGCCCGGGCGGACTAGCAATCAGCCCCAGCATTTT
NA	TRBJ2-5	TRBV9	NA	CASSANQETQYF	TGTGCCAGCAGCGCGAATCAAGAGACCCAGTACTTC
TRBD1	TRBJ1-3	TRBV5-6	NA	CASSWGWDRGTGNTIYF	TGTGCCAGCAGCTGGGGTTGGGACAGGGGAACCGGAAACACCATATATTTT
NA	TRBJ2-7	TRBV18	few	CASSPQEYEQYF	TGTGCCAGCTCACCACAAGAATACGAGCAGTACTTC
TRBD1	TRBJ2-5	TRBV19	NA	CASNRGQETQYF	TGTGCCAGTAACAGGGGGCAAGAGACCCAGTACTTC
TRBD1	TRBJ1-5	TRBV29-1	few	CSVGQGADQPQHF	TGCAGCGTCGGACAGGGGGCGGATCAGCCCCAGCATTTT
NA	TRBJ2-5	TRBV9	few	CASNVGGEETQYF	TGTGCCAGCAACGTCGGCGGGGAAGAGACCCAGTACTTC
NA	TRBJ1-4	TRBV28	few	CASSLLSRELFF	TGTGCCAGCAGTTTATTGAGTAGGGAACTGTTTTTT
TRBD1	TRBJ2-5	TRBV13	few	CASSFSPDRGIEETQYF	TGTGCCAGCAGCTTCTCACCGGACAGGGGGATTGAAGAGACCCAGTACTTC
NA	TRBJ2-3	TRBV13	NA	CASSTRTDTDTQYF	TGTGCCAGCAGCACGAGGACAGATACAGATACGCAGTATTTT
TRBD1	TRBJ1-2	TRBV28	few	CASRYTGGDGYTF	TGTGCCAGCAGGTACACAGGGGGCGATGGCTACACCTTC
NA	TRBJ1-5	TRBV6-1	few	CASSVRGPSSNQPQHF	TGTGCCAGCAGTGTCCGCGGTCCTTCCTCCAATCAGCCCCAGCATTTT
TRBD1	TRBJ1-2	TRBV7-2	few	CASSLPTGVIFYGYTF	TGTGCCAGCAGCTTACCCACAGGGGTCATATTTTATGGCTACACCTTC
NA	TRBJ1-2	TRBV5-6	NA	CASSPPQTDGYTF	TGTGCCAGCAGCCCGCCACAGACGGATGGCTACACCTTC
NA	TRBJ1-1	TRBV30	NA	CAWARANTEAFF	TGTGCCTGGGCAAGGGCGAACACTGAAGCTTTCTTT
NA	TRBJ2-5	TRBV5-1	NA	CASSFRPGRAEETQYF	TGCGCCAGCAGCTTTCGGCCGGGCAGGGCTGAAGAGACCCAGTACTTC
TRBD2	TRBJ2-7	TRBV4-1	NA	CASSQGRRTSDYEQYF	TGCGCCAGCAGCCAAGGCCGCAGGACTAGCGACTACGAGCAGTACTTC
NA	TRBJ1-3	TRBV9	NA	CASSVDLSGNTIYF	TGTGCCAGCAGCGTAGACCTTTCCGGAAACACCATATATTTT
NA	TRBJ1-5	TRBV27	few	CASGDRGSQPQHF	TGTGCCAGCGGGGACCGGGGTTCTCAGCCCCAGCATTTT
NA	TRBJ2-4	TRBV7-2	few	CASSLGTILRDRSNIQYF	TGTGCCAGCAGCTTAGGGACTATTCTCAGGGACAGATCAAACATTCAGTACTTC
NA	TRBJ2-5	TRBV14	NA	CASSQGLETQYF	TGTGCCAGCAGCCAAGGGTTGGAGACCCAGTACTTC
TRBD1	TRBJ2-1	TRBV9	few	CASSVRGQGVSYNEQFF	TGTGCCAGCAGCGTCCGGGGACAGGGGGTCTCCTACAATGAGCAGTTCTTC
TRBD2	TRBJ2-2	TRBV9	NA	CASSKRTSGSANTGELFF	TGTGCCAGCAGCAAGAGGACTAGCGGGAGCGCGAACACCGGGGAGCTGTTTTTT
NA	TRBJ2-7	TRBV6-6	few	CASNSRGDEQYF	TGTGCCAGCAACTCCAGGGGGGACGAGCAGTACTTC
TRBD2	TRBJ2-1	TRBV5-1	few	CASSWTSGMDNEQFF	TGCGCCAGCAGCTGGACTAGCGGGATGGACAATGAGCAGTTCTTC
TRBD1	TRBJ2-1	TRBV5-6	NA	CASIATGDEQFF	TGTGCCAGCATCGCTACAGGGGATGAGCAGTTCTTC
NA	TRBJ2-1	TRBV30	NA	CAWSDWVTERGDEQFF	TGTGCCTGGAGTGACTGGGTCACGGAGAGGGGGGATGAGCAGTTCTTC
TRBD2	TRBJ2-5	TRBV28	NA	CASSFLRTSGGNF	TGTGCCAGCAGTTTCCTGCGGACTAGCGGGGGCAACTTC
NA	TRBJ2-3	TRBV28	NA	CASSPLPLYTDTQYF	TGTGCCAGCAGCCCCCTCCCCCTCTACACAGATACGCAGTATTTT
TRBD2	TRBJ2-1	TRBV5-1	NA	CASSLWTSDNEQFF	TGCGCCAGCAGCTTGTGGACTAGTGACAATGAGCAGTTCTTC
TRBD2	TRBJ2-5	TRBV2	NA	CASSDLAGNMAQYF	TGTGCCAGCAGTGATCTAGCGGGGAACATGGCCCAGTACTTC
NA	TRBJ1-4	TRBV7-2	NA	CASTGTAGEKLFF	TGTGCCAGCACCGGGACGGCGGGGGAAAAACTGTTTTTT
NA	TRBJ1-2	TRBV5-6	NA	CASSLVFRSGGYTF	TGTGCCAGCAGCTTGGTGTTCAGATCCGGGGGCTACACCTTC
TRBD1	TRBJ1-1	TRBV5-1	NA	CASSGQGLNTEAFF	TGCGCCAGCAGCGGACAGGGTTTGAACACTGAAGCTTTCTTT
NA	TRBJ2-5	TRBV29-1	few	CSVARGTPQETQYF	TGCAGCGTCGCCCGGGGGACACCCCAAGAGACCCAGTACTTC
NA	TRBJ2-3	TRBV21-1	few	CASSKVPGYF	TGTGCCAGCAGCAAAGTCCCAGGGTATTTT
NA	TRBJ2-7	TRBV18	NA	CASSPQQNYEQYF	TGTGCCAGCTCACCACAACAGAACTACGAGCAGTACTTC
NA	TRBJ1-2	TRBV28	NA	CASSPRKALLYGYTF	TGTGCCAGCAGTCCCCGGAAGGCTTTGCTCTATGGCTACACCTTC
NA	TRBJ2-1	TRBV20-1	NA	CSARGAAGGFF	TGCAGTGCTAGAGGGGCGGCTGGTGGGTTCTTC
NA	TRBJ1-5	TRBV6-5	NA	CASRNINQPQHF	TGTGCCAGCAGGAATATCAATCAGCCCCAGCATTTT
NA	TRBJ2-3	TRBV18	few	CASSPPQPSTDTQYF	TGTGCCAGCTCACCTCCACAGCCTAGCACAGATACGCAGTATTTT
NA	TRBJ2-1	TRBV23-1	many	CASSQSGQSEQFF	TGCGCCAGCAGTCAATCCGGACAGAGTGAGCAGTTCTTC
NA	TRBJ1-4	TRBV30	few	CAWSLQDFGKLFF	TGTGCCTGGAGTCTCCAGGACTTTGGGAAACTGTTTTTT
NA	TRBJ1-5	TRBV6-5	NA	CASSSGNQPQHF	TGTGCCAGCAGTAGCGGCAATCAGCCCCAGCATTTT
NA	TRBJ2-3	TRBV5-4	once	CASSLPENTGTQYF	TGTGCCAGCAGCTTGCCCGAGAATACCGGGACGCAGTATTTT
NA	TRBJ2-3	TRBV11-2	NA	CASSTDRNTDTQYF	TGTGCCAGCTCGACAGATCGTAACACAGATACGCAGTATTTT
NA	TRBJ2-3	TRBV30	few	CAWSPSADTQYF	TGTGCCTGGAGTCCCTCAGCAGATACGCAGTATTTT
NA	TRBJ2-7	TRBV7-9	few	CASSLGSGVARGREQYF	TGTGCCAGCAGCTTAGGCAGTGGGGTGGCGAGGGGCCGCGAGCAGTACTTC
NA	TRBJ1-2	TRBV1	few	CTSSQEFPEVNYGYTF	TGCACCAGCAGCCAAGAATTTCCAGAGGTTAACTATGGCTACACCTTC